This T cell receptor (beta chain) emerged from a study of blood T cell repertoires in COVID-19. Study-wide context: PBMCs, B-cell-depleted T cells, or T cells provided the cDNA or gDNA that made up the material.

Methods used by the authors: Reference gene primer amplification in the assay estimated nucleated cell counts. Produced via immunoSEQ multiplex PCR; TCRdb's table is partial and in-frame only. Clone size and the V and J calls come from that table; the DNA yielded D and trimming. Of around 170,000 clones listed, under 80% are singletons. The germline V and J ends were trimmed by 0 bases and 4 bases, with 15 bases remaining between them. The V gene's germline CDR1 is SGHRS and CDR2 YFSETQ. The CDR3 spans 16 residues. This TCR was sampled from a woman older than 75 with acute or convalescent COVID-19. The chain is built from TRBV5-1 and TRBJ2-3; possible D gene TRBD2, 6 bases. The material sequenced was peripheral blood. CDR3 in DNA: TGCGCCAGCAGCTTGGGGGCGGGATCCGTAGCAGATACGCAGTATTTT. It translates to CASSLGAGSVADTQYF.